This T cell receptor (beta chain) came from a study of blood T cell repertoires in COVID-19. Overall study: T cells, B-cell-depleted T cells, or PBMCs provided the cDNA or gDNA that served as material.

Germline assignment: CDR1 SNHLY and CDR2 FYNNEI. V gave up 3 bases and J gave up 3 bases; unmatched junction bases: 8. The CDR3 totals 15 residues. Authors' data handling: Estimation of nucleated cell counts was performed using reference gene primer amplification. Some clones are missing from TCRdb's copy, which holds only in-frame ones; the method was immunoSEQ multiplex PCR. V and J calls and clone size come straight from that table; D and trimming were deduced from the DNA. The sample includes some 150,000 clones, more than 75% of them seen just once. This TCR came from a woman in her thirties with acute COVID-19. The chain has TRBV2 and TRBJ2-7; TRBD2 matches at 7 bases. Material for sequencing was PBMCs or T cells enriched from blood (not recorded which). The CDR3: CASSDVGGGLYEQYF. The CDR3 DNA reads TGTGCCAGCAGTGATGTGGGGGGAGGGCTCTACGAGCAGTACTTC.